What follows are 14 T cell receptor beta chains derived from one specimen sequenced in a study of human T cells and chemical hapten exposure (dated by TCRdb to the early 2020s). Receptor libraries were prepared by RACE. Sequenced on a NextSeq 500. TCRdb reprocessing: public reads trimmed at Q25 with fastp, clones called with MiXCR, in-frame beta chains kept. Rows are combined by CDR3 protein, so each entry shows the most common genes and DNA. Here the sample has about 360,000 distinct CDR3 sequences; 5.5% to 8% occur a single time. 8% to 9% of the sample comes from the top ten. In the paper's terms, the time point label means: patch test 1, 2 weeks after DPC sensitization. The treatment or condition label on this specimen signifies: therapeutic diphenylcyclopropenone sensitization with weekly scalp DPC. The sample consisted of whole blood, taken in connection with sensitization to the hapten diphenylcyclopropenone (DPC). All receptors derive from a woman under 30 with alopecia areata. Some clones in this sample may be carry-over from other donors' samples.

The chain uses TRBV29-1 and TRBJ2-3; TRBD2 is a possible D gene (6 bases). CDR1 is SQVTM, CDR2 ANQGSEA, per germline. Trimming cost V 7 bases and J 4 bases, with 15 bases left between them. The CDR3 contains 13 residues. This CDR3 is CSGDGTPPDTQYF. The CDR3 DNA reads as TGCAGCGGGGATGGGACTCCTCCAGATACGCAGTATTTT.

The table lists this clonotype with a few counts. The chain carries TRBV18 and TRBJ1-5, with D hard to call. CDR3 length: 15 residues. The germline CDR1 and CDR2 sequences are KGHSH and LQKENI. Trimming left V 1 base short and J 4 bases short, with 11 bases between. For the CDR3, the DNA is TGTGCCAGCTCACCACAGAGACCCCAAAATCAGCCCCAGCATTTT. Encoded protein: CASSPQRPQNQPQHF.

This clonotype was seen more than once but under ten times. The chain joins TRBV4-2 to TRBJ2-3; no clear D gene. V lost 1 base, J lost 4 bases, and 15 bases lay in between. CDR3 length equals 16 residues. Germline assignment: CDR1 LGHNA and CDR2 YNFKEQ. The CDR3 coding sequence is TGTGCCAGCAGCCAAGGCGGTCCAAGCCCCCCAGATACGCAGTATTTT. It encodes CASSQGGPSPPDTQYF.

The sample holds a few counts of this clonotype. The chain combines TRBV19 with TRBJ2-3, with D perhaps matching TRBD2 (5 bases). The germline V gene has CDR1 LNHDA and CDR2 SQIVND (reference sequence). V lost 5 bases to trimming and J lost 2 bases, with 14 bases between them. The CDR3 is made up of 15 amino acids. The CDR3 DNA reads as TGTGCCAGTAGTCCCGGGGAGTTGGTCACAGATACGCAGTATTTT. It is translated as CASSPGELVTDTQYF.

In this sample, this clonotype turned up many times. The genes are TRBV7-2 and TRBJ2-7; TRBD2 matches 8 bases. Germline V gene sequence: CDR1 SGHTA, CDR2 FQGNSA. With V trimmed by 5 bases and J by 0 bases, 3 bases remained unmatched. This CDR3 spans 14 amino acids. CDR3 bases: TGTGCCAGCAGCGCGGGGGGAGCCTCCTACGAGCAGTACTTC. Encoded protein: CASSAGGASYEQYF.

CDR3 region: CSASPGTSGGSYEQYF. The CDR3 DNA reads as TGCAGTGCTAGCCCCGGGACTAGCGGGGGGTCCTACGAGCAGTACTTC. This chain joins TRBV20-1 and TRBJ2-7, with 15 bases lining up with TRBD2. Germline V gives CDR1 DFQATT, CDR2 SNEGSKA (reference sequence). The CDR3 runs to 16 residues. Unmatched junction bases numbered 4, after V lost 3 bases and J lost 1 base.

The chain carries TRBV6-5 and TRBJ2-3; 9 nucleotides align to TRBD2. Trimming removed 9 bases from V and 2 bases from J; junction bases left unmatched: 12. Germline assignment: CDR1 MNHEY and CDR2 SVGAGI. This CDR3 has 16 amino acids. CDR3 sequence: CASQDGAGGPTDTQYF. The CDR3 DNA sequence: TGTGCCAGTCAGGACGGAGCGGGGGGCCCCACAGATACGCAGTATTTT.

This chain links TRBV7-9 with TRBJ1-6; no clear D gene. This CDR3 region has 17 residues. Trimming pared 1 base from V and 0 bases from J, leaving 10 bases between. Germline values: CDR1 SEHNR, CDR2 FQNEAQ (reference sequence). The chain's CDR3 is CASSLDLGSSYNSPLHF. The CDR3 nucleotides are TGTGCCAGCAGCTTAGACCTAGGGAGCTCCTATAATTCACCCCTCCACTTT.

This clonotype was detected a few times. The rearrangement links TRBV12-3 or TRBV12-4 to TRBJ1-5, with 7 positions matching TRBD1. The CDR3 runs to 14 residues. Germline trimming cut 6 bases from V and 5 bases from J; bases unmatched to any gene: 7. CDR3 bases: TGTGCCAGCAGCCGAACAGGGGATTATCAGCCCCAGCATTTT. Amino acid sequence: CASSRTGDYQPQHF.

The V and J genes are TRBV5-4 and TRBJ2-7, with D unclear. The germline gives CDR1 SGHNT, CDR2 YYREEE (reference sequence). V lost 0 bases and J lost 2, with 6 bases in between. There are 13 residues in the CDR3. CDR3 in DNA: TGTGCCAGCAGCTTGGGCAGGACCTACGAGCAGTACTTC. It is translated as CASSLGRTYEQYF.

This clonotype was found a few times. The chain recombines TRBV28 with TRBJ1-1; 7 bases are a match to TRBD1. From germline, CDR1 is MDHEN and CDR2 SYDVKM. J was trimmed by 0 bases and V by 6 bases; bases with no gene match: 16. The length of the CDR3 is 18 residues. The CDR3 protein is CASRRFRGSFSLNTEAFF. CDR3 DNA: TGTGCCAGCAGGCGGTTCAGGGGGAGCTTTTCTTTGAACACTGAAGCTTTCTTT.

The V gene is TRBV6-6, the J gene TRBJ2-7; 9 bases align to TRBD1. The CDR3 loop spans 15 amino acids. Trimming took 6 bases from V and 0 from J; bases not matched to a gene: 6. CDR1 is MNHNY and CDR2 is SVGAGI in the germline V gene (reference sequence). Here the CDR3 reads CASSDDRGTSYEQYF. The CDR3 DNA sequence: TGTGCCAGCAGCGACGACAGGGGGACCTCCTACGAGCAGTACTTC.

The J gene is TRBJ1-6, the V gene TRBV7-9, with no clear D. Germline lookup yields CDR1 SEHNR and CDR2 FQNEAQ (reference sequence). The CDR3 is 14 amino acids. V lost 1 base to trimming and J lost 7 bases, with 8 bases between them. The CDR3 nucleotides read TGTGCCAGCAGCTTAGGGGCGTGGAATTCACCCCTCCACTTT. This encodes CASSLGAWNSPLHF.

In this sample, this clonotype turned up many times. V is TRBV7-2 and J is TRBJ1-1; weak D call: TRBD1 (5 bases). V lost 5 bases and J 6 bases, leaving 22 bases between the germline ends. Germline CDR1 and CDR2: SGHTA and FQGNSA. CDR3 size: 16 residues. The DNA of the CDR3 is TGTGCCAGCAGCCTTAGGACGGGCAGGGCGGCCTCTGAAGCTTTCTTT. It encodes CASSLRTGRAASEAFF.